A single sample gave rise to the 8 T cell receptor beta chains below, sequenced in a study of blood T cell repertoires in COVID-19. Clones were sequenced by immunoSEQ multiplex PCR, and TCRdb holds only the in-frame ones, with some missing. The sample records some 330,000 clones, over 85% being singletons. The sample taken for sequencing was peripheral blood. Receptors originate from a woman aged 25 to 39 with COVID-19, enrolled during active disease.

Here the CDR3 DNA reads TGTGCCAGCAGCCAAGATAGCCTCCGCAGCTCTGGAAACACCATATATTTT. This sequence encodes CASSQDSLRSSGNTIYF. V is TRBV4-2 and J is TRBJ1-3; no clear D. Germline assignment: CDR1 LGHNA and CDR2 YNFKEQ. The CDR3 loop spans 17 amino acids. Trimming cost V 0 bases and J 0 bases, with 12 bases left between them.

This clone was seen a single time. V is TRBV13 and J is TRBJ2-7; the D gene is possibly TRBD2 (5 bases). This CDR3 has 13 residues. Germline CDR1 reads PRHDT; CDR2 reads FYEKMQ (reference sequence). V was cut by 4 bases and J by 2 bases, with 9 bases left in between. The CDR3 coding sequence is TGTGCCAGCAGCTCCGGGATGACCTACGAGCAGTACTTC. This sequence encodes CASSSGMTYEQYF.

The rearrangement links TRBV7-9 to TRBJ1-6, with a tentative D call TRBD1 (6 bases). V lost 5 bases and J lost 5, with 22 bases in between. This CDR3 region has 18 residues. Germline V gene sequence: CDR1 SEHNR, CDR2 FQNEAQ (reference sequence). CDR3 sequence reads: CASSLTGPRPSHNSPLHF. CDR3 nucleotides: TGTGCCAGCAGCCTGACAGGTCCCCGGCCCTCACATAATTCACCCCTCCACTTT.

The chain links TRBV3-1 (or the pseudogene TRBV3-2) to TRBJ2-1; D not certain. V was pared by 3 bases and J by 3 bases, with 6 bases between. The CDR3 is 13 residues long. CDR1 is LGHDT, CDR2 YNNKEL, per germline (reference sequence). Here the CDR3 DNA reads TGTGCCAGCAGCCAGTGGAGCTACAATGAGCAGTTCTTC. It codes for CASSQWSYNEQFF.

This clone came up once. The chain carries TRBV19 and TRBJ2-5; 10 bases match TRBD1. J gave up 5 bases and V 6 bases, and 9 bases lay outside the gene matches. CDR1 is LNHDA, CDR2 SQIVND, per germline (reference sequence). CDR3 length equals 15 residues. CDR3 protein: CASSNVGQGEETQYF. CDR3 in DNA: TGTGCCAGTAGCAATGTAGGACAGGGGGAGGAGACCCAGTACTTC.

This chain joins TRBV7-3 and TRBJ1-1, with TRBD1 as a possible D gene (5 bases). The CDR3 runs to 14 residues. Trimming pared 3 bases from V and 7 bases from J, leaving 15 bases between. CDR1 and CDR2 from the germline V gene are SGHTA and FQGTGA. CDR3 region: CASSFQGGVGEAFF. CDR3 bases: TGTGCCAGCAGCTTTCAGGGAGGGGTGGGTGAAGCTTTCTTT. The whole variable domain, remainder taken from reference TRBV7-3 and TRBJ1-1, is GAGVSQTPSNKVTEKGKYVELRCDPISGHTALYWYRQSLGQGPEFLIYFQGTGAADDSGLPNDRFFAVRPEGSVSTLKIQRTERGDSAVYLCASSFQGGVGEAFFGQGTRLTVV.

The chain's CDR3 is CASTPRPAFF. The CDR3 DNA reads as TGTGCCAGCACCCCTAGGCCGGCTTTCTTT. The rearrangement uses TRBV28 and TRBJ1-1; D is unclear. Germline CDR1 is MDHEN and CDR2 is SYDVKM. The CDR3 sequence is 10 residues long. With 7 bases removed from V and 11 bases from J, the gap between germline ends came to 11 bases.

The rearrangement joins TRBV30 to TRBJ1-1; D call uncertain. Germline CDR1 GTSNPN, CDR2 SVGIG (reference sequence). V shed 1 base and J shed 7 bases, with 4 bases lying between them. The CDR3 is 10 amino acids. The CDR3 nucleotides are TGTGCCTGGAGTGCAGTTGAAGCTTTCTTT. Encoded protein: CAWSAVEAFF.